A single sample gave rise to the 31 T cell receptor beta chains below, sequenced in a study of OX40 agonist ivuxolimab in advanced cancers. Profiling relied on immunoSEQ multiplex PCR, and the TCRdb table lists in-frame clones only, not all of them. The sample comprises tens of thousands of clones, 80% to 90% of which are singletons, and 1.5% to 2% rests with the top ten. Specimen: CD4+ or CD8+ T cells sorted from blood, collected in a trial of the OX40 agonist ivuxolimab. These receptors came from an adult with an advanced solid tumor such as melanoma, head and neck, liver or kidney cancer.

This clone was seen only once. J is TRBJ2-1 and V is TRBV5-4; no reliable D call. V lost 1 base and J lost 8, with 10 bases in between. This CDR3 region has 13 residues. Per germline, CDR1 SGHNT and CDR2 YYREEE (reference sequence). As DNA, the CDR3 is TGTGCCAGCAGCTTGCAGTCCGGTGATGAGCAGTTCTTC. Its protein product is CASSLQSGDEQFF.

The chain recombines TRBV6-6 with TRBJ2-2, with a possible D match to TRBD1 (5 bases). The length of the CDR3 is 15 residues. V was shortened by 5 bases and J by 1 base, with 11 bases between the two germline ends. Germline V gene lookup returns CDR1 MNHNY and CDR2 SVGAGI (reference sequence). CDR3 protein: CASSGRVKNTGELFF. DNA for the CDR3: TGTGCCAGCAGTGGCAGGGTTAAGAACACCGGGGAGCTGTTTTTT.

V and J are TRBV5-1 and TRBJ2-2; D not certain. Germline values: CDR1 SGHRS, CDR2 YFSETQ. The CDR3 length is 14 residues. Trimming took off 1 base at V and 1 base at J, with 5 bases between the two ends. The CDR3 nucleotides read TGCGCCAGCAGCTTGTCTGGGAACACCGGGGAGCTGTTTTTT. This sequence encodes CASSLSGNTGELFF.

The rearrangement links TRBV5-5 to TRBJ1-1; maybe TRBD1 (5 bases). The CDR3 has 14 residues. V dropped 4 bases and J dropped 4 bases, with 14 bases sitting between them. Germline assignment: CDR1 SGHKS and CDR2 YYEKEE (reference sequence). The CDR3: CASSPEGVITEAFF. The CDR3 nucleotides are TGTGCCAGCAGCCCGGAAGGGGTTATCACTGAAGCTTTCTTT. Variable domain in full (rest from reference TRBV5-5 and TRBJ1-1): DAGVTQSPTHLIKTRGQQVTLRCSPISGHKSVSWYQQVLGQGPQFIFQYYEKEERGRGNFPDRFSARQFPNYSSELNVNALLLGDSALYLCASSPEGVITEAFFGQGTRLTVV.

This clone appeared a few times. The chain carries TRBV4-2 and TRBJ1-1, with 7 bases aligning to TRBD1. Germline loops: CDR1 LGHNA, CDR2 YNFKEQ. The CDR3 spans 15 residues. The junction had 8 bases not matched to a gene; V was cut back by 6 bases and J by 1 base. The CDR3 nucleotides read TGTGCCAGCAGGCCTTACGGGACAGAGAACACTGAAGCTTTCTTT. Protein product: CASRPYGTENTEAFF.

This clone was observed a few times. This chain joins TRBV28 and TRBJ1-1; TRBD1 aligns across 9 bases. From germline, CDR1 is MDHEN and CDR2 SYDVKM. V shed 1 base and J 0 bases; nucleotides not matched to a gene: 6. This CDR3 has 17 amino acids. The CDR3 sequence is CASSLSPTGGMNTEAFF. For the CDR3, the DNA is TGTGCCAGCAGTTTATCCCCGACAGGGGGTATGAACACTGAAGCTTTCTTT.

The V gene is TRBV5-1, the J gene TRBJ1-1, with 7 bases that match TRBD1. There are 14 residues in the CDR3. The V segment lost 1 base and the J segment 3 bases; nucleotides outside the gene matches: 3. CDR1 and CDR2 from the germline V gene are SGHRS and YFSETQ. The CDR3 DNA reads TGCGCCAGCAGCTTGACAGGGGCCGACACTGAAGCTTTCTTT. Translation: CASSLTGADTEAFF.

The V gene is TRBV5-4, the J gene TRBJ2-6; D ambiguous. The CDR3 spans 16 residues. CDR1 and CDR2 (germline): SGHNT, YYREEE (reference sequence). Deletions cut 4 bases from V and 0 bases from J, with 11 bases between. The CDR3 loop reads CASSLRVFSGANVLTF. Here the CDR3 DNA reads TGTGCCAGCAGCCTTCGGGTTTTCTCTGGGGCCAACGTCCTGACTTTC.

This clone has just one count. The chain carries TRBV18 and TRBJ1-5, with D tentatively TRBD1 (5 bases). Trimming stripped 6 bases from V and 4 bases from J, with 10 bases between. This CDR3 is 13 amino acids long. The V gene's germline CDR1 is KGHSH and CDR2 LQKENI. DNA for the CDR3: TGTGCCAGCTCGACAGCCTTTAATCAGCCCCAGCATTTT. This sequence encodes CASSTAFNQPQHF.

The chain employs TRBV7-9 and TRBJ2-3; D might be TRBD1 (6 bases). The CDR3 contains 14 residues. CDR1 and CDR2 (germline): SEHNR, FQNEAQ (reference sequence). Trimming pared 0 bases from V and 4 bases from J, leaving 8 bases between. The CDR3 coding sequence is TGTGCCAGCAGCTTAGCCACAGGGCCAGATACGCAGTATTTT. It yields the protein CASSLATGPDTQYF.

This chain joins TRBV5-1 and TRBJ1-4; D remains ambiguous. Germline lookup yields CDR1 SGHRS and CDR2 YFSETQ. There are 16 residues in the CDR3. V was shortened by 4 bases and J by 1 base, with 14 bases between the two germline ends. CDR3 loop: CASSPTSSGTNEKLFF. In DNA, the CDR3 is TGCGCCAGCAGCCCGACCTCCAGTGGAACTAATGAAAAACTGTTTTTT.

Written as DNA, the CDR3 is TGCAGCGTTGTGGAGGGGGGGGAGACCCAGTACTTC. Translation: CSVVEGGETQYF. This chain uses TRBV29-1 with TRBJ2-5; the D gene is possibly TRBD2 (7 bases). The germline V gene has CDR1 SQVTM and CDR2 ANQGSEA. The CDR3 is made up of 12 amino acids. V dropped 4 bases and J dropped 5 bases, with 11 bases sitting between them.

The chain joins TRBV28 to TRBJ2-7; tentative D call: TRBD2 (6 bases). The CDR3 has 16 amino acids. V was trimmed by 6 bases and J by 1 base, leaving 19 bases between them. Germline lookup yields CDR1 MDHEN and CDR2 SYDVKM. For the CDR3, the DNA is TGTGCCAGCAGCATAAGACGGGAGCTTATTTCCTACGAGCAGTACTTC. It translates to CASSIRRELISYEQYF.

The rearrangement uses TRBV28 and TRBJ1-5; D gene unclear. Germline V gene lookup returns CDR1 MDHEN and CDR2 SYDVKM. The CDR3 spans 13 residues. The V gene lost 6 bases and the J gene lost 6 bases, with 12 bases spanning the gap. CDR3 amino acids: CASSQRLGQPQHF. CDR3 nucleotide sequence: TGTGCCAGCAGCCAAAGGCTTGGTCAGCCCCAGCATTTT.

The rearrangement joins TRBV6-5 to TRBJ1-5; a weak D match, TRBD1 (5 bases). CDR1 MNHEY and CDR2 SVGAGI come from the germline V gene. V dropped 2 bases and J dropped 1 base, with 9 bases sitting between them. The length of the CDR3 is 15 residues. CDR3 bases: TGTGCCAGCAGTTACATGGGGGGAAGCAATCAGCCCCAGCATTTT. This sequence encodes CASSYMGGSNQPQHF.

J is TRBJ2-1 and V is TRBV19; 8 bases align to TRBD2. Germline trimming cut 1 base from V and 3 bases from J; bases unmatched to any gene: 5. The CDR3 contains 16 residues. CDR1 and CDR2 from the germline V gene are LNHDA and SQIVND (reference sequence). The CDR3 DNA reads TGTGCCAGTAGTATAGGTAGCGGGACCGTCTACAATGAGCAGTTCTTC. It translates to CASSIGSGTVYNEQFF. Full variable domain (remainder filled in from reference TRBV19 and TRBJ2-1): DGGITQSPKYLFRKEGQNVTLSCEQNLNHDAMYWYRQDPGQGLRLIYYSQIVNDFQKGDIAEGYSVSREKKESFPLTVTSAQKNPTAFYLCASSIGSGTVYNEQFFGPGTRLTVL.

The chain carries TRBV6-6 and TRBJ1-5; no definite D call. This CDR3 has 12 residues. The germline V and J ends were trimmed by 11 bases and 6 bases, with 14 bases remaining between them. Germline V gene lookup returns CDR1 MNHNY and CDR2 SVGAGI (reference sequence). The CDR3 region has the DNA TGTGCCGCCCACACCACCGGTCAGCCCCAGCATTTT. Protein product: CAAHTTGQPQHF.

DNA for the CDR3: TGTGCCAGCAGCTTAGACGGGAGGGCGGGAGAGACCCAGTACTTC. Its protein is CASSLDGRAGETQYF. The rearrangement joins TRBV7-3 to TRBJ2-5; 8 nucleotides agree with TRBD2. V was pared by 2 bases and J by 4 bases, with 6 bases of the junction left unmatched. From germline, CDR1 is SGHTA and CDR2 FQGTGA. The CDR3 has 15 residues.

The chain is built from TRBV5-6 and TRBJ1-1; 8 bases match TRBD1. V was clipped by 1 base and J by 5 bases; unmatched bases: 10. CDR3 length: 16 amino acids. The germline V gene has CDR1 SGHDT and CDR2 YYEEEE. CDR3 sequence: CASSLRAGGARTEAFF. CDR3 nucleotides: TGTGCCAGCAGCTTGAGAGCAGGGGGCGCAAGGACTGAAGCTTTCTTT. The full variable domain, with the rest looked up from reference TRBV5-6 and TRBJ1-1, is DAGVTQSPTHLIKTRGQQVTLRCSPKSGHDTVSWYQQALGQGPQFIFQYYEEEERQRGNFPDRFSGHQFPNYSSELNVNALLLGDSALYLCASSLRAGGARTEAFFGQGTRLTVV.

Only one count was recorded for this clone. V and J are TRBV27 and TRBJ1-5; D may be TRBD1 (5 bases). V shed 4 bases and J shed 2 bases, with 15 bases lying between them. This CDR3 has 16 amino acids. The germline CDR1 and CDR2 sequences are MNHEY and SMNVEV (reference sequence). CDR3 residues: CASSSIVRGGNQPQHF. CDR3 nucleotides: TGTGCCAGCAGTTCCATCGTACGGGGCGGCAATCAGCCCCAGCATTTT.

This sequence joins TRBV10-1 and TRBJ2-3, with 13 bases fitting TRBD2. Germline loops: CDR1 WNHNN, CDR2 SYGVQD (reference sequence). CDR3 length: 15 amino acids. J was trimmed by 4 bases and V by 4 bases; bases with no gene match: 2. The CDR3 DNA follows: TGCGCCAGCAGTGGGACTAGCGGGAGTTCAGATACGCAGTATTTT. Encoded protein: CASSGTSGSSDTQYF.

V is TRBV28 and J is TRBJ1-1; D is perhaps TRBD1 (5 bases). Trimming cost V 3 bases and J 3 bases, with 8 bases left between them. The CDR3 consists of 13 residues. Per germline, CDR1 MDHEN and CDR2 SYDVKM. The CDR3 loop reads CASSLEGDTEAFF. The CDR3 region has the DNA TGTGCCAGCAGTTTGGAAGGGGACACTGAAGCTTTCTTT.

The chain employs TRBV5-1 and TRBJ1-1; D not resolved. Germline CDR1 SGHRS, CDR2 YFSETQ. V dropped 4 bases and J dropped 8 bases, with 15 bases sitting between them. This CDR3 contains 13 residues. The CDR3 spells CASSRNAGSEAFF. CDR3 in DNA: TGCGCCAGCAGCCGAAATGCGGGCAGCGAAGCTTTCTTT.

V and J are TRBV18 and TRBJ1-4; TRBD1 matches 11 bases. V was pared by 4 bases and J by 7 bases, with 5 bases of the junction left unmatched. Germline V lookup: CDR1 KGHSH, CDR2 LQKENI. There are 15 residues in the CDR3. CDR3 bases: TGTGCCAGCTCACAAAAGGACAGGGGGCTTGAAAAACTGTTTTTT. This sequence encodes CASSQKDRGLEKLFF.

This sequence joins TRBV7-2 and TRBJ2-2; tentatively, D is TRBD2 (6 bases). The V gene's germline CDR1 is SGHTA and CDR2 FQGNSA. V lost 4 bases to trimming and J lost 4 bases, with 16 bases between them. This CDR3 is built from 16 residues. The CDR3 reads CASSSSRVGGTGELFF. DNA for the CDR3: TGTGCCAGCAGCTCGTCACGGGTCGGGGGCACCGGGGAGCTGTTTTTT.

This clone was seen once. The chain carries TRBV4-1 and TRBJ1-3, with D perhaps matching TRBD1 (6 bases). The CDR3 covers 16 residues. Trimming cost V 4 bases and J 2 bases, with 15 bases left between them. CDR1 and CDR2 (germline): MGHRA, YSYEKL. For the CDR3, the DNA is TGCGCCAGCAGCCGAGGGGGACGGATCACTGGAAACACCATATATTTT. It yields the protein CASSRGGRITGNTIYF.

The chain combines TRBV19 with TRBJ2-1; TRBD1 aligns across 7 bases. Per germline, CDR1 LNHDA and CDR2 SQIVND (reference sequence). The CDR3 has 15 amino acids. J gave up 0 bases and V 4 bases, and 3 bases lay outside the gene matches. The CDR3 region is CASSRQGSSYNEQFF. The CDR3 coding sequence is TGTGCCAGTAGTAGACAGGGCAGCTCCTACAATGAGCAGTTCTTC. The full variable domain, completed using reference TRBV19 and TRBJ2-1, is DGGITQSPKYLFRKEGQNVTLSCEQNLNHDAMYWYRQDPGQGLRLIYYSQIVNDFQKGDIAEGYSVSREKKESFPLTVTSAQKNPTAFYLCASSRQGSSYNEQFFGPGTRLTVL.

The chain combines TRBV9 with TRBJ2-7; 7 positions agree with TRBD2. The CDR3 is 14 amino acids. In germline, CDR1 is SGDLS, CDR2 YYNGEE. V lost 0 bases to trimming and J lost 3 bases; unmatched junction nucleotides: 3. CDR3 DNA sequence: TGTGCCAGCAGCGTAGCTGGGGGGGACTACGAGCAGTACTTC. Translation: CASSVAGGDYEQYF.

The chain has TRBV7-8 and TRBJ2-5; no clear D gene. There are 13 residues in the CDR3. V gave up 3 bases and J gave up 5 bases, with 10 bases separating them. The germline CDR1 and CDR2 sequences are SGHVS and FQNEAQ. CDR3 amino acids: CASSLRREETQYF. The DNA of the CDR3 is TGTGCCAGCAGCTTGAGGAGAGAGGAGACCCAGTACTTC. Full variable domain (missing parts from reference TRBV7-8 and TRBJ2-5): GAGVSQSPRYKVAKRGQDVALRCDPISGHVSLFWYQQALGQGPEFLTYFQNEAQLDKSGLPSDRFFAERPEGSVSTLKIQRTQQEDSAVYLCASSLRREETQYFGPGTRLLVL.

As for this clone: Other DNA sequences from this sample encode an identical CDR3 as well. The genes are TRBV10-3 and TRBJ1-5; D is uncertain. Deletions cut 0 bases from V and 4 bases from J, with 4 bases between. Germline V lookup: CDR1 ENHRY, CDR2 SYGVKD. CDR3 length equals 13 residues. In DNA, the CDR3 is TGTGCCATCAGTGAGTCGAGTAATCAGCCCCAGCATTTT. As protein: CAISESSNQPQHF.

The chain is built from TRBV28 and TRBJ1-5; 8 bases match TRBD1. Germline V gives CDR1 MDHEN, CDR2 SYDVKM. V was clipped by 7 bases and J by 5 bases; unmatched bases: 16. CDR3 length equals 17 residues. CDR3 sequence: CASTPGGGQDLDQPQHF. As DNA, the CDR3 is TGTGCCAGCACCCCGGGTGGGGGACAGGATCTCGATCAGCCCCAGCATTTT.